Each of the 28 T cell receptor beta chains below was sequenced from the same sample in a study of human T cells and chemical hapten exposure. Time point noted: pre-sensitization, week 0. As for treatment: therapeutic diphenylcyclopropenone sensitization with weekly scalp DPC. TCRdb reanalysed the RACE reads using MiXCR and keeps one entry per CDR3 protein. This sample carries roughly 100,000 distinct CDR3 sequences, around 12% of them seen once, and the ten largest clones take 1.5% to 2%. The sequenced sample was whole blood, obtained in connection with sensitization to the hapten diphenylcyclopropenone (DPC). The receptors were gathered from a woman between 50 and 59 years old with alopecia areata. Some clones in this sample may be carry-over from other donors' samples.

V usage is TRBV6-5 and J usage is TRBJ2-5, with TRBD2 identical over 8 bases. The CDR3 is 14 residues long. The germline V gene encodes CDR1 MNHEY and CDR2 SVGAGI. The trim removed 6 bases at V and 2 bases at J, leaving 5 bases unmatched. The CDR3 region has the DNA TGTGCCAGCAGCGGGAGGGTGGGACAAGAGACCCAGTACTTC. Protein sequence: CASSGRVGQETQYF.

This clonotype was seen only a few times. The gene calls are TRBV5-5 and TRBJ1-4; the D is unclear. The ends were cut back, 4 bases at V and 4 bases at J, with 8 bases in the middle. Germline V gene data show CDR1 as SGHKS and CDR2 as YYEKEE (reference sequence). The CDR3 length is 13 residues. CDR3 nucleotides: TGTGCCAGCAGCGGAGGGTTTAATGAAAAACTGTTTTTT. It encodes CASSGGFNEKLFF.

This clonotype has more than one count but fewer than ten. In DNA, the CDR3 is TGTGCCAGCAGTTTATTGTTCAATGAGCAGTTCTTC. Encoded protein: CASSLLFNEQFF. V and J are TRBV28 and TRBJ2-1, with D unresolved. The germline V and J ends were trimmed by 1 base and 6 bases, with 4 bases remaining between them. The CDR3 has 12 amino acids. Germline CDR1 reads MDHEN; CDR2 reads SYDVKM.

The sample holds a few counts of this clonotype. The chain employs TRBV7-6 and TRBJ1-2; the D is unclear. With 0 bases removed from V and 5 bases from J, the gap between germline ends came to 7 bases. The germline gives CDR1 SGHVS, CDR2 FNYEAQ. CDR3 length: 13 residues. CDR3 bases: TGTGCCAGCAGCTTAGCCGAAGAGTATGGCTACACCTTC. Protein sequence: CASSLAEEYGYTF.

V usage is TRBV19 and J usage is TRBJ1-2; tentatively, D is TRBD1 (5 bases). The ends were cut back, 3 bases at V and 4 bases at J, with 12 bases in the middle. This CDR3 has 14 residues. Germline V gene sequence: CDR1 LNHDA, CDR2 SQIVND (reference sequence). The CDR3 DNA reads as TGTGCCAGTAGTATTCAAGACAGCCGCTATGGCTACACCTTC. This gives the protein CASSIQDSRYGYTF.

This clonotype has more than one count but fewer than ten. The chain links TRBV18 to TRBJ1-1; D gene uncertain. Trimming shortened V by 2 bases and J by 1 base, and 8 bases separated the two germline ends. CDR1 and CDR2 from the germline V gene are KGHSH and LQKENI. The CDR3 runs to 14 residues. The CDR3 protein is CASSPREGNTEAFF. The DNA of the CDR3 is TGTGCCAGCTCACCAAGGGAAGGGAACACTGAAGCTTTCTTT.

This clonotype was recorded at least ten times. This chain uses TRBV3-1 with TRBJ1-2; D not certain. The germline V gene encodes CDR1 LGHDT and CDR2 YNNKEL (reference sequence). V was clipped by 0 bases and J by 4 bases, with 3 bases between them. The CDR3 is 12 amino acids. The CDR3 DNA sequence: TGTGCCAGCAGCCAAGAAACCTATGGCTACACCTTC. It encodes CASSQETYGYTF.

The rearrangement links TRBV27 to TRBJ2-7; the match to TRBD2 covers 9 bases. The V gene's germline CDR1 is MNHEY and CDR2 SMNVEV (reference sequence). This CDR3 has 14 amino acids. V trimming: 6 bases; J trimming: 5 bases; junction bases outside the gene matches: 8. The CDR3 region has the DNA TGTGCCAGCAGCCCGCTAGCGGGAAAGAACGAGCAGTACTTC. It translates to CASSPLAGKNEQYF.

In this sample, this clonotype turned up a few times. This chain links TRBV20-1 with TRBJ1-1, with D possibly TRBD1 on 5 matching bases. V lost 7 bases and J 4 bases, leaving 10 bases between the germline ends. The V gene's germline CDR1 is DFQATT and CDR2 SNEGSKA (reference sequence). The CDR3 has 11 residues. CDR3 sequence: CSGQGPTEAFF. The CDR3 DNA reads as TGCAGTGGTCAGGGCCCCACTGAAGCTTTCTTT.

The rearrangement joins TRBV29-1 to TRBJ1-5; 10 bases are a match to TRBD1. There are 13 residues in the CDR3. Germline CDR1 reads SQVTM; CDR2 reads ANQGSEA. V was clipped by 4 bases and J by 5 bases; unmatched bases: 2. CDR3: CSVGGTGDQPQHF. DNA for the CDR3: TGCAGCGTTGGAGGGACAGGGGATCAGCCCCAGCATTTT.

CDR3 nucleotides: TGTGCCAGCACCACGACTAGCGGGGGCACAGATACGCAGTATTTT. This translates into CASTTTSGGTDTQYF. J is TRBJ2-3 and V is TRBV6-5; 11 bases line up with TRBD2. Germline CDR1 is MNHEY and CDR2 is SVGAGI. V lost 7 bases to trimming and J lost 1 base; unmatched junction nucleotides: 4. This CDR3 is built from 15 residues.

This clonotype was recorded at least ten times. The chain couples TRBV28 to TRBJ1-5; 7 bases map to TRBD1. From germline, CDR1 is MDHEN and CDR2 SYDVKM. The CDR3 is made up of 17 amino acids. V shed 2 bases and J 0 bases; nucleotides not matched to a gene: 7. The CDR3 region is CASSLRRTGDSNQPQHF. The CDR3 DNA reads as TGTGCCAGCAGTTTAAGGAGGACAGGTGATAGCAATCAGCCCCAGCATTTT. The whole variable domain, remainder taken from reference TRBV28 and TRBJ1-5, is DVKVTQSSRYLVKRTGEKVFLECVQDMDHENMFWYRQDPGLGLRLIYFSYDVKMKEKGDIPEGYSVSREKKERFSLILESASTNQTSMYLCASSLRRTGDSNQPQHFGDGTRLSIL.

This clonotype has a count of ten or more. The gene calls are TRBV10-3 and TRBJ2-3; a weak D match, TRBD2 (6 bases). Looked up from germline, CDR1 is ENHRY and CDR2 is SYGVKD. With 0 bases removed from V and 2 bases from J, the gap between germline ends came to 15 bases. This CDR3 is built from 17 residues. The CDR3 sequence: CAISESLAEPPTDTQYF. Written as DNA, the CDR3 is TGTGCCATCAGTGAGTCGTTAGCGGAGCCCCCCACAGATACGCAGTATTTT.

This clonotype was detected only a few times. The chain links TRBV5-1 to TRBJ2-7; the D gene is possibly TRBD1 (6 bases). Per the germline V gene, CDR1 is SGHRS and CDR2 is YFSETQ. V lost 6 bases and J 0 bases, leaving 10 bases between the germline ends. The length of the CDR3 is 13 residues. The CDR3 sequence is CASKGDNSYEQYF. DNA of the CDR3: TGCGCCAGCAAGGGGGACAACTCCTACGAGCAGTACTTC.

This chain uses TRBV3-1 with TRBJ1-1; the match to TRBD1 covers 9 bases. Trimming cost V 4 bases and J 6 bases; bases outside gene matches: 6. The germline V gene encodes CDR1 LGHDT and CDR2 YNNKEL (reference sequence). This CDR3 has 14 residues. The CDR3 loop is CASSRMGQGPEAFF. The CDR3 DNA follows: TGTGCCAGCAGCCGCATGGGACAGGGCCCTGAAGCTTTCTTT. Full variable domain (outside the CDR3, taken from reference TRBV3-1 and TRBJ1-1): DTAVSQTPKYLVTQMGNDKSIKCEQNLGHDTMYWYKQDSKKFLKIMFSYNNKELIINETVPNRFSPKSPDKAHLNLHINSLELGDSAVYFCASSRMGQGPEAFFGQGTRLTVV.

The J gene is TRBJ2-5, the V gene TRBV29-1; D is ambiguous. This CDR3 comprises 11 residues. V lost 7 bases and J lost 4, with 10 bases in between. Germline values: CDR1 SQVTM, CDR2 ANQGSEA. The CDR3 loop is CSALDGETQYF. CDR3 DNA sequence: TGCAGCGCCTTAGACGGAGAGACCCAGTACTTC.

The chain joins TRBV5-4 to TRBJ2-3, with TRBD2 matching 9 bases. The CDR3 runs 16 residues. V lost 1 base, J lost 4 bases, and 7 bases stayed unmatched. CDR1 and CDR2 from the germline V gene are SGHNT and YYREEE (reference sequence). The CDR3 DNA reads as TGTGCCAGCAGCTTGAAAGCGGGAGGAGGGGCAGATACGCAGTATTTT. This sequence encodes CASSLKAGGGADTQYF.

This chain joins TRBV7-2 and TRBJ2-7; the match to TRBD1 covers 10 bases. This CDR3 has 17 residues. The V gene end was trimmed by 5 bases and the J gene end by 4 bases; junction bases not matched to a gene: 14. The germline V gene encodes CDR1 SGHTA and CDR2 FQGNSA. The CDR3 is CASSLPGQGRPIYEQYF. The CDR3 DNA reads as TGTGCCAGCAGCCTACCGGGACAGGGGAGGCCCATTTACGAGCAGTACTTC. Full variable domain (missing parts from reference TRBV7-2 and TRBJ2-7): GAGVSQSPSNKVTEKGKDVELRCDPISGHTALYWYRQSLGQGLEFLIYFQGNSAPDKSGLPSDRFSAERTGGSVSTLTIQRTQQEDSAVYLCASSLPGQGRPIYEQYFGPGTRLTVT.

This clonotype has ten or more counts. The rearrangement links TRBV5-1 to TRBJ2-6; D unclear. The CDR3 extends over 16 amino acids. Germline loops: CDR1 SGHRS, CDR2 YFSETQ. Trimming cost V 3 bases and J 3 bases, with 13 bases left between them. This CDR3 is CASSSDAQGGANVLTF. The CDR3, as DNA: TGCGCCAGCAGCTCCGACGCTCAAGGTGGGGCCAACGTCCTGACTTTC.

This chain uses TRBV2 with TRBJ1-5, with 8 bases lining up with TRBD1. This CDR3 spans 15 amino acids. Looked up from germline, CDR1 is SNHLY and CDR2 is FYNNEI. With V trimmed by 4 bases and J by 5 bases, 7 bases remained unmatched. This CDR3 reads CASSGPGQVDQPQHF. The CDR3 DNA sequence: TGTGCCAGCAGTGGACCGGGACAGGTAGATCAGCCCCAGCATTTT.

The chain carries TRBV28 and TRBJ2-7, with a possible D match to TRBD1 (6 bases). Germline V lookup: CDR1 MDHEN, CDR2 SYDVKM. With 6 bases removed from V and 3 bases from J, the gap between germline ends came to 9 bases. CDR3 length: 12 amino acids. CDR3 sequence reads: CASSRDNYEQYF. In DNA, the CDR3 is TGTGCCAGCAGCCGGGACAACTACGAGCAGTACTTC.

This clonotype was seen a handful of times. V is TRBV7-2 and J is TRBJ2-5; no definite D call. The ends were cut back, 4 bases at V and 5 bases at J, with 8 bases in the middle. CDR1 SGHTA and CDR2 FQGNSA come from the germline V gene. The CDR3 is made up of 12 amino acids. The CDR3 loop reads CASSSLLETQYF. In nucleotides, the CDR3 is TGTGCCAGCAGCTCCCTATTGGAGACCCAGTACTTC.

This clonotype was detected a few times. V and J are TRBV7-2 and TRBJ1-5, with D unclear. Germline values: CDR1 SGHTA, CDR2 FQGNSA. CDR3 length equals 13 residues. V was cut by 3 bases and J by 1 base, with 4 bases left in between. This CDR3 is CASSFGSNQPQHF. CDR3 nucleotide sequence: TGTGCCAGCAGCTTCGGGAGCAATCAGCCCCAGCATTTT. The full variable domain, with the rest looked up from reference TRBV7-2 and TRBJ1-5, is GAGVSQSPSNKVTEKGKDVELRCDPISGHTALYWYRQSLGQGLEFLIYFQGNSAPDKSGLPSDRFSAERTGGSVSTLTIQRTQQEDSAVYLCASSFGSNQPQHFGDGTRLSIL.

This clonotype was detected a few times. This chain joins TRBV6-5 and TRBJ1-1; TRBD1 might be the D (6 bases). Germline V lookup: CDR1 MNHEY, CDR2 SVGAGI. V lost 7 bases and J 1 base, leaving 19 bases between the germline ends. CDR3 length: 16 amino acids. The CDR3 nucleotides are TGTGCCAGCATCGGGTACCTGACAGGAGAGAACACTGAAGCTTTCTTT. Translating gives CASIGYLTGENTEAFF.

This clonotype occurred a few times. The chain has TRBV19 and TRBJ1-1; 10 bases line up with TRBD1. CDR3 length: 16 residues. Trimming removed 4 bases from V and 2 bases from J; junction bases left unmatched: 7. Germline V gives CDR1 LNHDA, CDR2 SQIVND (reference sequence). CDR3 in DNA: TGTGCCAGTAGTACCCCACGGACAGGGGGAAACACTGAAGCTTTCTTT. Its translation: CASSTPRTGGNTEAFF.

This clonotype was detected a few times. The chain combines TRBV2 with TRBJ2-2; D is uncertain. The CDR3 contains 14 residues. The V gene's germline CDR1 is SNHLY and CDR2 FYNNEI. V lost 5 bases to trimming and J lost 0 bases, with 7 bases between them. As DNA, the CDR3 is TGTGCCAGCAGTACTACATCGAACACCGGGGAGCTGTTTTTT. This translates into CASSTTSNTGELFF.

This chain uses TRBV6-2 or TRBV6-3 with TRBJ2-1; no definite D call. This CDR3 comprises 17 residues. The V end was cut by 0 bases, the J end by 3 bases, with 15 bases between. Per germline, CDR1 MNHEY and CDR2 SVGEGT. The CDR3 reads CASSYSRQDWYYNEQFF. In nucleotides, the CDR3 is TGTGCCAGCAGTTACTCGAGGCAGGATTGGTACTACAATGAGCAGTTCTTC.

The rearrangement links TRBV28 to TRBJ1-5; TRBD1 aligns across 9 bases. The CDR3 is made up of 14 amino acids. Germline lookup yields CDR1 MDHEN and CDR2 SYDVKM. V shed 7 bases and J 6 bases; nucleotides not matched to a gene: 7. CDR3: CASTIGQGSQPQHF. The CDR3 DNA follows: TGTGCCAGCACTATTGGACAGGGGAGTCAGCCCCAGCATTTT.